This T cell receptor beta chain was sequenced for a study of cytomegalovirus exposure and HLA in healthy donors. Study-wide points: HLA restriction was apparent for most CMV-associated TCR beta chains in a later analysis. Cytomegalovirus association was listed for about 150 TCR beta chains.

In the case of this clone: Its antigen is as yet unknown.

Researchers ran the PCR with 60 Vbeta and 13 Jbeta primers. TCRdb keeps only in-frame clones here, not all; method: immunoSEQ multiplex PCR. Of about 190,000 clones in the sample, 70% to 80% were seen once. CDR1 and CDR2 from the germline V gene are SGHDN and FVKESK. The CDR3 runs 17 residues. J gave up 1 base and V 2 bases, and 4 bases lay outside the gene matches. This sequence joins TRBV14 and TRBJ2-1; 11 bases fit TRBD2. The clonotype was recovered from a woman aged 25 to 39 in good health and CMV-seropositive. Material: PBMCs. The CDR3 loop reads CASSQTSGGFSYNEQFF. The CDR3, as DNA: TGTGCCAGCAGCCAAACTAGCGGGGGTTTTTCCTACAATGAGCAGTTCTTC.